This TCR beta chain was documented in a study of T cells after posttransplantation cyclophosphamide. Study observations and caveats: After PTCy, TRB diversity resembled that of CNI/methotrexate controls. TRB overlap between skin or GI tissue T cells and blood was limited.

In regard to this clone: What it recognizes is unknown.

Only in-frame clones appear in the TCRdb table, and some are missing; sequencing was by immunoSEQ multiplex PCR. The table has more than 60,000 clones, 80% to 95% seen once. The CDR3 has 14 residues. V lost 2 bases and J lost 5, with 13 bases in between. CDR1 and CDR2 (germline): MNHNY, SVGAGI (reference sequence). This clonotype was sampled from a woman aged 25-40 years in good health and a related stem cell transplant donor. V usage is TRBV6-6 and J usage is TRBJ2-7; D perhaps matches TRBD2 (6 bases). The sample was PBMCs. DNA of the CDR3: TGTGCCAGCAGTTACGCCCCCGGAGGGGACGAGCAGTACTTC. Translating gives CASSYAPGGDEQYF.